This T cell receptor (beta chain) was observed in a study of response to subunit inactivated influenza vaccine. Study observations and caveats: Every seasonal influenza vaccination brings in few new T cells, the authors suggested.

TCRdb re-derived calls from the RT-PCR reads in MiXCR, one entry per CDR3 protein. The sample carries around 480,000 distinct CDR3 sequences, roughly 11% recorded once. V lost 6 bases to trimming and J lost 3 bases; unmatched junction nucleotides: 11. Germline CDR1 reads SGHRS; CDR2 reads YFSETQ. This CDR3 is built from 15 residues. This clonotype was seen ten or more times. Its target is not known. This clonotype was obtained from a man between 45 and 60 years old who received an inactivated influenza vaccine. The source was PBMCs from blood, collected roughly 47 days after vaccination. The gene calls are TRBV5-1 and TRBJ2-7; 8 bases line up with TRBD1. This CDR3 is CASTWGAGGNYEQYF. The DNA for the CDR3 is TGCGCCAGCACCTGGGGGGCAGGGGGCAACTACGAGCAGTACTTC.